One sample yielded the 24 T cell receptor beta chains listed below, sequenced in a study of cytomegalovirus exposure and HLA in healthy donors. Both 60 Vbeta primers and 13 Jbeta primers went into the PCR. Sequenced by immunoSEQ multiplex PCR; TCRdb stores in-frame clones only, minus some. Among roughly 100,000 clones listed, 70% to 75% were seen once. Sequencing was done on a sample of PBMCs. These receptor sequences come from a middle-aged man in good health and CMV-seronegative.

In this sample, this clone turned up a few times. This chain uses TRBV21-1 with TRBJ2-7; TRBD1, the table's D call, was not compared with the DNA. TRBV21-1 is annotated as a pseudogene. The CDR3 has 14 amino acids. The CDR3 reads CASSNQTGTYEQYF. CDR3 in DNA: TGTGCCAGCAGCAACCAGACAGGGACCTACGAGCAGTACTTC.

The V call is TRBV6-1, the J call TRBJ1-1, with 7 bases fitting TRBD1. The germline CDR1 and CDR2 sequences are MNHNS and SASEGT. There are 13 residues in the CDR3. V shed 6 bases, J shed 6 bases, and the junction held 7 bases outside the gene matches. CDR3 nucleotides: TGTGCCAGCAGGCAGGGGGTTGAGGCTGAAGCTTTCTTT. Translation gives CASRQGVEAEAFF.

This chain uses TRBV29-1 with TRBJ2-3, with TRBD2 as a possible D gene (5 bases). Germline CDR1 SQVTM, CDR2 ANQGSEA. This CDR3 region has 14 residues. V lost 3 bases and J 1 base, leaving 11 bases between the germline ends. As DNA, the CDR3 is TGCAGCGTTGATCGGGGTATGGGCACAGATACGCAGTATTTT. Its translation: CSVDRGMGTDTQYF.

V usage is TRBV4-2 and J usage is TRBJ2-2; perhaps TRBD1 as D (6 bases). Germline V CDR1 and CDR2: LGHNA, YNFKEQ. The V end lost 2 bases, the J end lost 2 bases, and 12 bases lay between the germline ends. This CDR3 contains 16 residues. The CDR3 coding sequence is TGTGCCAGCAGCCAACTGGGACAACTAAACACCGGGGAGCTGTTTTTT. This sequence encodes CASSQLGQLNTGELFF.

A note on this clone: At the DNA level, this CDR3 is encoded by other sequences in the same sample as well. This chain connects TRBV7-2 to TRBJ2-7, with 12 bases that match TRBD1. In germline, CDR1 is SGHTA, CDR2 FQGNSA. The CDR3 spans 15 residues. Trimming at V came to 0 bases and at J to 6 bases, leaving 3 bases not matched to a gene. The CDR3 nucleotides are TGTGCCAGCAGCTTAGCGGGACAGGGGGCGTCCGAGCAGTACTTC. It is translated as CASSLAGQGASEQYF.

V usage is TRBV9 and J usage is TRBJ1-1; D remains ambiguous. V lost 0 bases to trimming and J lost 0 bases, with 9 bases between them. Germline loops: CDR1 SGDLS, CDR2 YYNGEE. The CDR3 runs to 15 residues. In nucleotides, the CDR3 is TGTGCCAGCAGCGTAGCTGCCAGTATGAACACTGAAGCTTTCTTT. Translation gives CASSVAASMNTEAFF.

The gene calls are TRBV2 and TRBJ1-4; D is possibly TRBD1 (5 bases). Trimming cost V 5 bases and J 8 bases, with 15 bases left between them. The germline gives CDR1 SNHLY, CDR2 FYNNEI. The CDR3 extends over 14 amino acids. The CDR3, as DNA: TGTGCCAGCAGTTTCGGGGGAGTGACAGAAAAACTGTTTTTT. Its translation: CASSFGGVTEKLFF.

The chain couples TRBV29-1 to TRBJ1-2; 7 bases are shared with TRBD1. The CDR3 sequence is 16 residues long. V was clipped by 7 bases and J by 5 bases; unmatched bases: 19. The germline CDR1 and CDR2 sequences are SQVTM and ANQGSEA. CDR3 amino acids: CSAAPRGQNFPYGYTF. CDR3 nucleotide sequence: TGCAGCGCCGCGCCTAGGGGGCAGAATTTCCCGTATGGCTACACCTTC.

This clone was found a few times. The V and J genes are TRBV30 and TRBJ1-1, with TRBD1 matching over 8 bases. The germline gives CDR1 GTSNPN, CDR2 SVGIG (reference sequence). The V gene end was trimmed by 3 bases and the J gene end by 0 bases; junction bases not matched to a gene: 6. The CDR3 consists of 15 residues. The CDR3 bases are TGTGCCTGGAGGGCTGGACAGGGTATGAACACTGAAGCTTTCTTT. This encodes CAWRAGQGMNTEAFF.

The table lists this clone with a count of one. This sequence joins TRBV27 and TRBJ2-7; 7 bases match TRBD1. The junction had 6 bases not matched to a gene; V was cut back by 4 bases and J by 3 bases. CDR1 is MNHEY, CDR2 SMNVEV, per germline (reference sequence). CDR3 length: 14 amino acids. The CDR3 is CASSSGTAIYEQYF. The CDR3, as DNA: TGTGCCAGCAGTTCCGGGACAGCTATCTACGAGCAGTACTTC.

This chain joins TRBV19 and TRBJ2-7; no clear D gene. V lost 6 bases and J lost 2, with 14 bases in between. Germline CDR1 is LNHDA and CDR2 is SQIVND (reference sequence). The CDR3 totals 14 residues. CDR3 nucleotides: TGTGCCAGTAGCGACGGCGGTCGGACCTACGAGCAGTACTTC. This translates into CASSDGGRTYEQYF.

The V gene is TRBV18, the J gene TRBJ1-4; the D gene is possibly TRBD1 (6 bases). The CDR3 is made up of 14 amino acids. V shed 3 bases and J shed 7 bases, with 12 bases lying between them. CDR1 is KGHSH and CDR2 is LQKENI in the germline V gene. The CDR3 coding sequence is TGTGCCAGCTCACCCAGGGGCGTGAGTGAAAAACTGTTTTTT. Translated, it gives CASSPRGVSEKLFF.

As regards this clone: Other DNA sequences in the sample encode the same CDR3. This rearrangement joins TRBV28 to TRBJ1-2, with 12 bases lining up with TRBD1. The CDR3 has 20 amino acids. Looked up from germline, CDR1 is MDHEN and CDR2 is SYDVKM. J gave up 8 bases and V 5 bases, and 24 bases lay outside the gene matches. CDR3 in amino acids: CASSPPGEATGTGGVHGYTF. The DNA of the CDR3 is TGTGCCAGCAGTCCCCCCGGGGAGGCTACGGGGACAGGGGGCGTCCACGGCTACACCTTC.

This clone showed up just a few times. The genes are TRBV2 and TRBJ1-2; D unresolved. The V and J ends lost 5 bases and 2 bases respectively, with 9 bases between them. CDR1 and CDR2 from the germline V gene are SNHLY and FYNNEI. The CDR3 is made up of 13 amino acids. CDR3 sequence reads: CASSNWENYGYTF. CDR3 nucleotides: TGTGCCAGCAGTAACTGGGAGAACTATGGCTACACCTTC.

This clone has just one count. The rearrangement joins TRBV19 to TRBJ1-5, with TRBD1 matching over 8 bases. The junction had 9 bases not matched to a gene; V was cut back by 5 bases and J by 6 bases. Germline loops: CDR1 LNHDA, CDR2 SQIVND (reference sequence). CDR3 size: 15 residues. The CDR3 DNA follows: TGTGCCAGTAGTCTCGGACAGGGAGGCGGTCAGCCCCAGCATTTT. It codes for CASSLGQGGGQPQHF.

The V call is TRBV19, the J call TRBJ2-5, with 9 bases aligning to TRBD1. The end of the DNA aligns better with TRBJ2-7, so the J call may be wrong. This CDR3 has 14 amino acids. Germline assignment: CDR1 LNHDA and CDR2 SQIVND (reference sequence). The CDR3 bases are TGTGCCAGTAGTACGACAGGGGGGACCTACGAGCAGTACTTC. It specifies CASSTTGGTYEQYF.

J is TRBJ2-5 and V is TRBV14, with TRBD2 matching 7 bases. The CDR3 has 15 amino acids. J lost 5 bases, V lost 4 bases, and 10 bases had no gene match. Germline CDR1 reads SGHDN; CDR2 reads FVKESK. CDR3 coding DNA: TGTGCCAGCAGCCTGGAATCTAGCGGAGGGGAGACCCAGTACTTC. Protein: CASSLESSGGETQYF.

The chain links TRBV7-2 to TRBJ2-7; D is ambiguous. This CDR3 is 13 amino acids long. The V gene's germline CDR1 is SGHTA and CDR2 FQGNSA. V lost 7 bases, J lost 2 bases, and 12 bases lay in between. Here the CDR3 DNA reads TGTGCCAGCACCCCCGGTCGGGCCTACGAGCAGTACTTC. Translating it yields CASTPGRAYEQYF.

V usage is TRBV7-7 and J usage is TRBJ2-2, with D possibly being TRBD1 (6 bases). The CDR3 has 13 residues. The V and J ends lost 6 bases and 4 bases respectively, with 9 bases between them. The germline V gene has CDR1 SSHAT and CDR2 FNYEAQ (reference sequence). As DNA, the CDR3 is TGTGCCAGCAGGATGGACAGCACCGGGGAGCTGTTTTTT. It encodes CASRMDSTGELFF.

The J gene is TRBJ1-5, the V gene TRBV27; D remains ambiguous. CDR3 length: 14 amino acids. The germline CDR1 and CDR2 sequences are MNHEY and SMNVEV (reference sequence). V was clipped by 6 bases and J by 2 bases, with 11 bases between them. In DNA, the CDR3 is TGTGCCAGCAGCAAGGGAGTTGGCAATCAGCCCCAGCATTTT. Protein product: CASSKGVGNQPQHF.

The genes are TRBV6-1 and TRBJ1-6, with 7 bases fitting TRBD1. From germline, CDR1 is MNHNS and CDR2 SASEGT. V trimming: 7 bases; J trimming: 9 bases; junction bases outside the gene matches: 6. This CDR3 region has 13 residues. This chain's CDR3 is CASKEGGSSPLHF. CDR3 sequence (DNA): TGTGCCAGCAAAGAAGGGGGCAGTTCACCCCTCCACTTT.

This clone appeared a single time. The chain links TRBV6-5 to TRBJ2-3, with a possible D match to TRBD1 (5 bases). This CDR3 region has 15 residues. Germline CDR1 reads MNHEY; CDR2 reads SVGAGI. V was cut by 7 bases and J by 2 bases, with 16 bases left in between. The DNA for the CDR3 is TGTGCCAGCAAAGGACAACGGCTAACCACAGATACGCAGTATTTT. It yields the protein CASKGQRLTTDTQYF.

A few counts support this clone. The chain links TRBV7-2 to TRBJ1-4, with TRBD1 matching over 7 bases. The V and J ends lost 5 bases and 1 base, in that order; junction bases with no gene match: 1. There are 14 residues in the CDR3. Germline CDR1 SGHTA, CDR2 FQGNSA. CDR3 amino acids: CASSPGGTNEKLFF. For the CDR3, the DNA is TGTGCCAGCAGCCCAGGGGGAACTAATGAAAAACTGTTTTTT.

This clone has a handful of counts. CDR3 DNA: TGTGCCAGCAGCTGGACAGGGACTGGCTACACCTTC. Protein: CASSWTGTGYTF. The chain uses TRBV7-9 and TRBJ1-2; 8 positions agree with TRBD1. With V trimmed by 4 bases and J by 7 bases, 2 bases remained unmatched. This CDR3 is 12 amino acids long. Germline lookup yields CDR1 SEHNR and CDR2 FQNEAQ (reference sequence).